This T cell receptor (beta chain) was sequenced for a study of response to subunit inactivated influenza vaccine. The trim removed 2 bases at V and 11 bases at J, leaving 10 bases unmatched. Germline-derived CDR1 and CDR2 are DFQATT and SNEGSKA (reference sequence). CDR3 length: 14 residues. Study-wide points: Each seasonal flu vaccination may recruit only limited new T cells, authors suggested.

Comments on this clonotype: Its antigen remains unidentified.

TCRdb analysed the RT-PCR reads with MiXCR anew, one entry per CDR3 protein. The table lists some 300,000 distinct CDR3 sequences, approximately 23% of them singletons. The genes are TRBV20-1 and TRBJ2-7; 12 positions match TRBD2. This TCR derives from a man aged 50-75 years who received an inactivated influenza vaccine. The sample was PBMCs from blood, taken approximately 22 months after vaccination. CDR3 DNA: TGCAGTGCTAGACTACTAGCGGGAGGCCGAAAGGAGTACTTC. Protein sequence: CSARLLAGGRKEYF.